One sample yielded the 5 T cell receptor beta chains listed below, sequenced in a study of T cell repertoires in cytomegalovirus infection. TCRdb independently ran MiXCR on the reads; one entry per CDR3 protein. Among roughly 280,000 distinct CDR3 sequences, around 8.7% were seen once, and the ten largest hold about 15%. Sequenced material: PBMCs. The receptors come from a human donor in good health (CMV status not recorded). Some clones in this sample may be carry-over from other donors' samples.

This clonotype was seen ten or more times. The chain employs TRBV7-8 and TRBJ1-5, with D maybe TRBD1 (5 bases). Trimming took 2 bases from V and 2 from J, leaving 13 bases between them. CDR1 is SGHVS, CDR2 FQNEAQ, per germline. The CDR3 loop spans 16 amino acids. The CDR3 sequence: CASSLSLGLGNQPQHF. DNA for the CDR3: TGTGCCAGCAGCTTATCTCTGGGGCTTGGCAATCAGCCCCAGCATTTT. Drawing the rest from reference TRBV7-8 and TRBJ1-5, the complete variable domain is GAGVSQSPRYKVAKRGQDVALRCDPISGHVSLFWYQQALGQGPEFLTYFQNEAQLDKSGLPSDRFFAERPEGSVSTLKIQRTQQEDSAVYLCASSLSLGLGNQPQHFGDGTRLSIL.

This clonotype was counted ten times or more. The chain combines TRBV6-2 or TRBV6-3 with TRBJ1-1, with a weak D call TRBD1 (5 bases). Trimming took 3 bases from V and 6 from J, leaving 14 bases between them. This CDR3 spans 14 amino acids. Per the germline V gene, CDR1 is MNHEY and CDR2 is SVGEGT. The CDR3 bases are TGTGCCAGCAGTTATACTGCTAGGGGCTCTGAAGCTTTCTTT. Translating gives CASSYTARGSEAFF.

The table lists this clonotype with many counts. The rearrangement uses TRBV12-3 or TRBV12-4 and TRBJ2-7; 12 nucleotides agree with TRBD1. This CDR3 comprises 14 residues. V shed 6 bases, J shed 5 bases, and the junction held 5 bases outside the gene matches. The CDR3 bases are TGTGCCAGCAGCCCGGGACAGGGGGCGGACGAGCAGTACTTC. Amino acids: CASSPGQGADEQYF.

The rearrangement uses TRBV2 and TRBJ2-3; D gene unclear. This CDR3 has 14 amino acids. In germline, CDR1 is SNHLY, CDR2 FYNNEI. The CDR3, as DNA: TGTGCTGTGTTTGAGGCAGCTAGCACAGATACGCAGTATTTT. Translated: CAVFEAASTDTQYF.

The V call is TRBV6-5, the J call TRBJ2-3; D not certain. V lost 6 bases and J 8 bases, leaving 15 bases between the germline ends. In germline, CDR1 is MNHEY, CDR2 SVGAGI. The CDR3 covers 13 residues. The CDR3 protein is CASRIGRSGTQYF. Here the CDR3 DNA reads TGTGCCAGCAGAATCGGACGCTCCGGTACGCAGTATTTT.